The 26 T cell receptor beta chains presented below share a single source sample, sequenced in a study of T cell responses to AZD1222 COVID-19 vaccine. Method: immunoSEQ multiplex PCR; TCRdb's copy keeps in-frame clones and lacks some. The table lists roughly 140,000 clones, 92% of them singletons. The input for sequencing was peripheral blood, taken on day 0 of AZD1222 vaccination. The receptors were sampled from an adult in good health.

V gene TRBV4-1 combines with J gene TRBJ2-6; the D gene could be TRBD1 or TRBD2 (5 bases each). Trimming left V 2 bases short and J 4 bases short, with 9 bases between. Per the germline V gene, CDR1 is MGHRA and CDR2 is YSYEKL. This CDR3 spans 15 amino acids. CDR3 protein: CASSQPGTGANVLTF. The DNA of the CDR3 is TGCGCCAGCAGCCAACCCGGGACCGGGGCCAACGTCCTGACTTTC.

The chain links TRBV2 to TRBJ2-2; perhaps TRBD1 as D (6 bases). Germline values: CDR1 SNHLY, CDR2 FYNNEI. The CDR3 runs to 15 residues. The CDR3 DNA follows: TGTGCTACGATTATGGGGGACAACGCCTGGGGGGAGCTGTTTTTT. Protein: CATIMGDNAWGELFF.

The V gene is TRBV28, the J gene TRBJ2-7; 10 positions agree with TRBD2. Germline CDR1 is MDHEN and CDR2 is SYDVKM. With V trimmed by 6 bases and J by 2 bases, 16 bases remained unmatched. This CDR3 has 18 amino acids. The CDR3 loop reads CASSPWTSGFHGAYEQYF. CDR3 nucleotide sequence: TGTGCCAGCAGCCCTTGGACTAGCGGCTTCCACGGGGCCTACGAGCAGTACTTC.

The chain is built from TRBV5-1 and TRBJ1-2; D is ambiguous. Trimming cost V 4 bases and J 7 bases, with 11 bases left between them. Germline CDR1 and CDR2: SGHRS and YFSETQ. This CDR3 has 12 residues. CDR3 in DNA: TGCGCCAGCAGCGAGAGGGAAGGTGGCTACACCTTC. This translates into CASSEREGGYTF.

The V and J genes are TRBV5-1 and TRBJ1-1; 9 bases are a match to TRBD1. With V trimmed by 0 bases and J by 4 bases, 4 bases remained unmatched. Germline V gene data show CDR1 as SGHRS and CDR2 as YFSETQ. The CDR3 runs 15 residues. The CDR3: CASSLALQGATEAFF. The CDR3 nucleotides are TGCGCCAGCAGCTTGGCCTTACAGGGGGCCACTGAAGCTTTCTTT. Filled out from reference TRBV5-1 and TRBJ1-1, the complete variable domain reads KAGVTQTPRYLIKTRGQQVTLSCSPISGHRSVSWYQQTPGQGLQFLFEYFSETQRNKGNFPGRFSGRQFSNSRSEMNVSTLELGDSALYLCASSLALQGATEAFFGQGTRLTVV.

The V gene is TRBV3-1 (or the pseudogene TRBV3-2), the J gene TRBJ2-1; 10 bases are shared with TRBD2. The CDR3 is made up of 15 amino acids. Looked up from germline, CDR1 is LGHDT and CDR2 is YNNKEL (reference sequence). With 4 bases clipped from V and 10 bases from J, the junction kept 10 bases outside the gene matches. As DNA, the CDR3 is TGTGCCAGCAGCCCCTTCCCTAGCGGGGGAAACGAGCAGTTCTTC. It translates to CASSPFPSGGNEQFF.

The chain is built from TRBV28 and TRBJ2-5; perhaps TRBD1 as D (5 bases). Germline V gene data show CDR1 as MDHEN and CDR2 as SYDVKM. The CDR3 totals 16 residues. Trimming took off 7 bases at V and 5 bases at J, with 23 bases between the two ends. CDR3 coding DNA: TGTGCCAGCACTCCTCTCACAGGACCTAGGGTTGAGACCCAGTACTTC. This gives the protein CASTPLTGPRVETQYF. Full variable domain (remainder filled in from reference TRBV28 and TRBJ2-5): DVKVTQSSRYLVKRTGEKVFLECVQDMDHENMFWYRQDPGLGLRLIYFSYDVKMKEKGDIPEGYSVSREKKERFSLILESASTNQTSMYLCASTPLTGPRVETQYFGPGTRLLVL.

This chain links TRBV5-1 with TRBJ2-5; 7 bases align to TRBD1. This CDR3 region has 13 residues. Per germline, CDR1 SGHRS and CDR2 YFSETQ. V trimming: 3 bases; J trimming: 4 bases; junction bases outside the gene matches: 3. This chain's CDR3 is CASSSGQSETQYF. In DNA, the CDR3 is TGCGCCAGCAGCTCGGGACAGTCAGAGACCCAGTACTTC.

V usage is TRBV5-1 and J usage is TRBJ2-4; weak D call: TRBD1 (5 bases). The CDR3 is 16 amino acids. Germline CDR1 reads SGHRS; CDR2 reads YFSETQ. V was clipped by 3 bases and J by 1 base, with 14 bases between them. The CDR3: CASSSQGRVAKNIQYF. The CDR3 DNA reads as TGCGCCAGCAGCTCCCAGGGTCGGGTCGCCAAAAACATTCAGTACTTC.

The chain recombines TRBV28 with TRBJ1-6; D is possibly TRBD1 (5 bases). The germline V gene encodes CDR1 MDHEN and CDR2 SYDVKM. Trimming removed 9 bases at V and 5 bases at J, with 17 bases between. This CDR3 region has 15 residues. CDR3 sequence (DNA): TGTGCCAGTCGGGGGGTAGCCCGAAATAATTCACCCCTCCACTTT. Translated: CASRGVARNNSPLHF.

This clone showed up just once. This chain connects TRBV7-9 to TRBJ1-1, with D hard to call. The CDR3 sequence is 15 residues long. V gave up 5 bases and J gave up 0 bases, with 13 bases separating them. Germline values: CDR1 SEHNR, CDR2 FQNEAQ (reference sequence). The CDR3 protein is CASSPKFRLNTEAFF. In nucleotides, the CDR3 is TGTGCCAGCAGCCCTAAATTTCGACTGAACACTGAAGCTTTCTTT.

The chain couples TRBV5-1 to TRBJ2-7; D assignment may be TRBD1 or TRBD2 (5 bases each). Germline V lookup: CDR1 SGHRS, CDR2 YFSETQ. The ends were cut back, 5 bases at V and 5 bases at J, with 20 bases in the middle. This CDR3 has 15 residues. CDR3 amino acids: CASRDSGPPANEQYF. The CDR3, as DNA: TGCGCCAGCAGGGATTCGGGACCCCCCGCCAACGAGCAGTACTTC.

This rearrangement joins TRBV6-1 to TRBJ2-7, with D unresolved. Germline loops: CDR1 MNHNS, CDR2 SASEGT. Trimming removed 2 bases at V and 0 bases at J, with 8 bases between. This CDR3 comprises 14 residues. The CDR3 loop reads CASSEPYISYEQYF. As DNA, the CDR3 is TGTGCCAGCAGTGAACCATACATCTCCTACGAGCAGTACTTC.

The DNA for the CDR3 is TGTGCCAGCAGCCTCAGGGGGCGTCAGCCCCAGCATTTT. It is translated as CASSLRGRQPQHF. The V call is TRBV6-6, the J call TRBJ1-5, with 8 bases fitting TRBD1. The germline gives CDR1 MNHNY, CDR2 SVGAGI (reference sequence). The CDR3 length is 13 residues. With 6 bases clipped from V and 6 bases from J, the junction kept 4 bases outside the gene matches.

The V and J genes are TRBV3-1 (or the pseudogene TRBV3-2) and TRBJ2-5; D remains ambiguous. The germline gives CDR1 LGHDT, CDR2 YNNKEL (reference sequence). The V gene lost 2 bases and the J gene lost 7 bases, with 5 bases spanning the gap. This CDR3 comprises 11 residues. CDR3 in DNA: TGTGCCAGCAGCCAATATGGGACCCAGTACTTC. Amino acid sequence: CASSQYGTQYF.

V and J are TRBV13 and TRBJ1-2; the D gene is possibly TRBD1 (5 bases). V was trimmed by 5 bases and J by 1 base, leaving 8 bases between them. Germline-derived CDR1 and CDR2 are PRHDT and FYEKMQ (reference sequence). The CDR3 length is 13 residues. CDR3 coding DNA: TGTGCCAGCAGCCGGCAGGGTAACTATGGCTACACCTTC. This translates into CASSRQGNYGYTF.

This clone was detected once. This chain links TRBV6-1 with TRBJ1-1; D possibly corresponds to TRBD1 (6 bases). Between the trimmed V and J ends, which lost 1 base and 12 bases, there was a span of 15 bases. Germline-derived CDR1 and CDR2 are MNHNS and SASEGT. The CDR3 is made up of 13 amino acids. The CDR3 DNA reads TGTGCCAGCAGTGAAGGAAGGGGACATAACTCTTTCTTT. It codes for CASSEGRGHNSFF.

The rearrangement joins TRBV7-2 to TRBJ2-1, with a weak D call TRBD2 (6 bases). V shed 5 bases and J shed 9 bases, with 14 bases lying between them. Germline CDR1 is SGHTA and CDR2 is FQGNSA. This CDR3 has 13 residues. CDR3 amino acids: CASSRDWGSEQFF. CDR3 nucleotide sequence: TGTGCCAGCAGCCGGGACTGGGGGTCTGAGCAGTTCTTC. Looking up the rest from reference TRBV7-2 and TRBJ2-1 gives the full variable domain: GAGVSQSPSNKVTEKGKDVELRCDPISGHTALYWYRQSLGQGLEFLIYFQGNSAPDKSGLPSDRFSAERTGGSVSTLTIQRTQQEDSAVYLCASSRDWGSEQFFGPGTRLTVL.

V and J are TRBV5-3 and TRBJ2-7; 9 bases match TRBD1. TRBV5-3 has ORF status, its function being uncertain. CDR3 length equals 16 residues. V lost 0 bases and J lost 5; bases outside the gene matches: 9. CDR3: CARSLVQTGGIDEQYF. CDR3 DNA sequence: TGTGCCAGAAGCTTGGTCCAGACAGGGGGTATCGACGAGCAGTACTTC.

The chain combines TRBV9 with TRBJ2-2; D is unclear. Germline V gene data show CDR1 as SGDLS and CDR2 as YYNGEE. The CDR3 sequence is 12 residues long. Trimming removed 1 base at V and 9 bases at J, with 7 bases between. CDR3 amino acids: CASSVSPWELFF. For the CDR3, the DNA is TGTGCCAGCAGCGTAAGCCCCTGGGAGCTGTTTTTT.

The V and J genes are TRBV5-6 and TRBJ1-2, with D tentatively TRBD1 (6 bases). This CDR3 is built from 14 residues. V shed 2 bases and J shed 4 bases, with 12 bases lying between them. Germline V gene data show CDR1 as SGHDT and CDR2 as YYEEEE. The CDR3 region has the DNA TGTGCCAGCAGCTTCAGGGGAAGGGTCTATGGCTACACCTTC. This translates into CASSFRGRVYGYTF.

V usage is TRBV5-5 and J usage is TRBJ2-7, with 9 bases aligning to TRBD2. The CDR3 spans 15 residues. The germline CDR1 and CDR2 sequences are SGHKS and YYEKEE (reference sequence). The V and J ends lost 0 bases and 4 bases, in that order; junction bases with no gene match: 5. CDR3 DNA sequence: TGTGCCAGCAGCTTGGGCTTGCGGGAGGGGTACGAGCAGTACTTC. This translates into CASSLGLREGYEQYF.

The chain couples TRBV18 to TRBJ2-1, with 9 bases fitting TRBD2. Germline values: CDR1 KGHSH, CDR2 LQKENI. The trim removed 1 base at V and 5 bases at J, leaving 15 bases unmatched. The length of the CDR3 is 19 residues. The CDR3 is CASSPLPILAGGPDNEQFF. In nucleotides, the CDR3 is TGTGCCAGCTCACCACTCCCAATCTTGGCGGGAGGGCCCGACAATGAGCAGTTCTTC.

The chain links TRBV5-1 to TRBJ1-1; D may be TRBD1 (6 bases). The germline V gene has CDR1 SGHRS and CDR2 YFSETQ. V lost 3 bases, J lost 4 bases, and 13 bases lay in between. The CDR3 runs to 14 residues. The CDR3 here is CASSWGPVGTEAFF. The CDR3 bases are TGCGCCAGCAGCTGGGGGCCTGTGGGCACTGAAGCTTTCTTT.

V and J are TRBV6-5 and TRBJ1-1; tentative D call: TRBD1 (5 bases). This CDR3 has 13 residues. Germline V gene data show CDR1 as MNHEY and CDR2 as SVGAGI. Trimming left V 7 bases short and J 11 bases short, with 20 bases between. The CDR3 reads CASTLGGTRRAFF. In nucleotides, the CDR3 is TGTGCCAGCACCTTAGGCGGGACCCGAAGGGCTTTCTTT.

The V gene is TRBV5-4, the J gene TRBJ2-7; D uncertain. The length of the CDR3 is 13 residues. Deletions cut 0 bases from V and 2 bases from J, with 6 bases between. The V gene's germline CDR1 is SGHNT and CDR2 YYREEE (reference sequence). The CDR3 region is CASSLESPYEQYF. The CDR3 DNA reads TGTGCCAGCAGCTTGGAGAGCCCCTACGAGCAGTACTTC.